The 10 T cell receptor beta chains listed next were all sequenced from one sample in a study of blood T cell repertoires in COVID-19. Sequenced by immunoSEQ multiplex PCR; TCRdb stores in-frame clones only, minus some. The sample lists nearly 110,000 clones; 80% to 95% were seen once. The sample consisted of peripheral blood. These receptors were obtained from a woman aged 30 to 39 with acute or convalescent COVID-19.

The chain has TRBV4-3 and TRBJ2-7; 9 bases fit TRBD1. Germline CDR1 LGHNA, CDR2 YSLEER. The CDR3 totals 15 residues. The J segment lost 3 bases and the V segment lost 0 bases, leaving 3 bases of the junction unmatched. The DNA for the CDR3 is TGCGCCAGCAGCCAAGAGAGGACAGGGGACTACGAGCAGTACTTC. Amino acid sequence: CASSQERTGDYEQYF.

This sequence joins TRBV4-1 and TRBJ2-2, with 7 bases aligning to TRBD1. V lost 5 bases and J lost 6; bases outside the gene matches: 12. Looked up from germline, CDR1 is MGHRA and CDR2 is YSYEKL. The CDR3 covers 16 residues. The CDR3 sequence: CASSSRGPSSSGELFF. For the CDR3, the DNA is TGCGCCAGCAGCTCAAGGGGGCCTTCTAGCTCCGGGGAGCTGTTTTTT.

The J gene is TRBJ1-4, the V gene TRBV11-2, with D uncertain. V was clipped by 3 bases and J by 14 bases, with 4 bases between them. This CDR3 is built from 9 residues. Germline V lookup: CDR1 SGHAT, CDR2 FQNNGV. The chain's CDR3 is CASSFYLFF. As DNA, the CDR3 is TGTGCCAGCAGCTTCTACCTGTTTTTT.

The chain couples TRBV30 to TRBJ1-1; D not resolved. The CDR3 has 11 residues. V was pared by 2 bases and J by 6 bases, with 7 bases between. Germline CDR1 GTSNPN, CDR2 SVGIG (reference sequence). This CDR3 reads CAWSRTSEAFF. The CDR3 DNA is TGTGCCTGGAGTAGGACTTCTGAAGCTTTCTTT.

The chain is built from TRBV29-1 and TRBJ1-4, with 9 positions matching TRBD1. Losses at the gene ends were 2 bases for V and 8 bases for J; bases not matched to a gene: 9. This CDR3 is 15 amino acids long. Germline assignment: CDR1 SQVTM and CDR2 ANQGSEA. The chain's CDR3 is CSVERPGTGSEKLFF. CDR3 nucleotides: TGCAGCGTTGAACGGCCGGGGACAGGGTCGGAAAAACTGTTTTTT. Combining the CDR3 with reference TRBV29-1 and TRBJ1-4 gives the whole variable domain SAVISQKPSRDICQRGTSLTIQCQVDSQVTMMFWYRQQPGQSLTLIATANQGSEATYESGFVIDKFPISRPNLTFSTLTVSNMSPEDSSIYLCSVERPGTGSEKLFFGSGTQLSVL.

The V and J genes are TRBV7-6 and TRBJ2-1; a possible D gene is TRBD2 (5 bases). The V gene's germline CDR1 is SGHVS and CDR2 FNYEAQ. The CDR3 sequence is 16 residues long. Trimming took 5 bases from V and 4 from J, leaving 18 bases between them. The CDR3 nucleotides read TGTGCCAGCAGCCCAAGAGGGAAGAGACCTTACAATGAGCAGTTCTTC. It translates to CASSPRGKRPYNEQFF.

The chain links TRBV2 to TRBJ1-5, with TRBD1 identical over 10 bases. The CDR3 runs to 15 residues. In germline, CDR1 is SNHLY, CDR2 FYNNEI. V trimming: 3 bases; J trimming: 4 bases; junction bases outside the gene matches: 3. CDR3 region: CASSERTGGNQPQHF. The CDR3 nucleotides read TGTGCCAGCAGTGAGAGGACAGGGGGGAATCAGCCCCAGCATTTT.

The chain has TRBV7-2 and TRBJ2-7; 9 bases map to TRBD1. Trimming at V came to 4 bases and at J to 4 bases, leaving 2 bases not matched to a gene. Germline CDR1 reads SGHTA; CDR2 reads FQGNSA. CDR3 length: 13 residues. Here the CDR3 reads CASSYRGRYEQYF. CDR3 in DNA: TGTGCCAGCAGCTACAGGGGGCGTTACGAGCAGTACTTC.

The chain couples TRBV4-3 to TRBJ2-1; D may be TRBD2 (6 bases). Trimming took off 3 bases at V and 5 bases at J, with 14 bases between the two ends. The CDR3 is made up of 15 amino acids. Germline values: CDR1 LGHNA, CDR2 YSLEER. DNA for the CDR3: TGCGCCAGCAGCCATCGGGGCGGGGCAGACAATGAGCAGTTCTTC. Protein sequence: CASSHRGGADNEQFF.

This clone was found once. This chain links TRBV6-6 with TRBJ2-5, with D possibly being TRBD2 (5 bases). The CDR3 is made up of 15 amino acids. The V and J ends lost 7 bases and 5 bases respectively, with 20 bases between them. The germline V gene encodes CDR1 MNHNY and CDR2 SVGAGI (reference sequence). The CDR3 here is CASNGGLGSRETQYF. The CDR3 nucleotides are TGTGCCAGCAACGGCGGGCTGGGGTCTAGGGAGACCCAGTACTTC.